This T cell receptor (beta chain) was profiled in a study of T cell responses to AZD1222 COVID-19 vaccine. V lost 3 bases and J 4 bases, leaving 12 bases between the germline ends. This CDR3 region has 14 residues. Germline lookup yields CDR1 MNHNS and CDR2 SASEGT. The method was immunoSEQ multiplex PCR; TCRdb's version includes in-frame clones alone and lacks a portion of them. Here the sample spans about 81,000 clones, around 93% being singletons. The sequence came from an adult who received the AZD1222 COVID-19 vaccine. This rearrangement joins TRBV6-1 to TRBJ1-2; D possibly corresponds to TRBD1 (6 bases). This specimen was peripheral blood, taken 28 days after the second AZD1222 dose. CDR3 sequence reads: CASSESGQLYGYTF. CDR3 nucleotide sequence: TGTGCCAGCAGTGAGTCAGGACAGCTCTATGGCTACACCTTC.